This is a list of T cell receptor beta chains from one sample in a study of cytomegalovirus exposure and HLA in healthy donors. Assay: immunoSEQ multiplex PCR; the TCRdb copy retains only in-frame clones and omits some. The sample records about 130,000 clones, about 80% being singletons. Sequencing was carried out using PBMCs. These receptors came from a man aged 25 to 45 in good health and CMV-seronegative. The CDR3 runs from the conserved cysteine through the conserved F or W. A D gene is named only where the DNA matches it firmly. Clone size is not always given. Where it is, it says once, few, many or a class for expanded clones.

v_gene	d_gene	abundance	j_gene	CDR3aa	CDR3nt
TRBV11-3	TRBD2	-	TRBJ2-3	CASSRPTSGTDTQYF	TGTGCCAGCAGCCGACCGACTAGCGGCACAGATACGCAGTATTTT
TRBV14	-	few	TRBJ2-6	CASSYSGANVLTF	TGTGCCAGCAGCTACTCTGGGGCCAACGTCCTGACTTTC
TRBV28	-	-	TRBJ2-7	CASSLSKSEQYF	TGTGCCAGCAGTTTATCTAAGAGCGAGCAGTACTTC
TRBV29-1	-	-	TRBJ1-1	CSVDDIVDTEAFF	TGCAGCGTTGACGACATCGTAGACACTGAAGCTTTCTTT
TRBV28	TRBD1	-	TRBJ1-1	CASTLAPRQGAFF	TGTGCCAGCACCTTAGCCCCGCGACAGGGCGCTTTCTTT
TRBV15	TRBD1	-	TRBJ2-7	CATSRDYQGVYEQYF	TGTGCCACCAGCAGAGATTACCAGGGGGTGTACGAGCAGTACTTC
TRBV2	-	-	TRBJ2-6	CASRRGWSGANVLTF	TGTGCCAGCCGACGAGGGTGGTCTGGGGCCAACGTCCTGACTTTC
TRBV19	-	-	TRBJ1-5	CASSTGGHPGPQHF	TGTGCCAGTAGTACTGGGGGCCACCCGGGACCCCAGCATTTT
TRBV5-6	TRBD1	-	TRBJ1-5	CASSLGQGTSNQPQNF	TGTGCCAGCAGCTTAGGACAGGGGACCAGCAATCAGCCCCAGAATTTT
TRBV30	TRBD2	-	TRBJ2-1	CAWSRGLAGAGNEQFF	TGTGCCTGGAGTCGGGGACTAGCGGGAGCTGGTAATGAGCAGTTCTTC
TRBV28	-	-	TRBJ1-2	CASRSSGSSFYGYTF	TGTGCCAGCAGATCTTCAGGGTCCTCTTTCTATGGCTACACCTTC
TRBV19	TRBD2	-	TRBJ2-5	CASSGRTRGSETQYF	TGTGCCAGTAGTGGAAGGACTAGAGGAAGTGAGACCCAGTACTTC
TRBV19	TRBD2	few	TRBJ2-1	CASSPSGRAYEQFF	TGTGCCAGTAGTCCCAGCGGGAGGGCGTATGAGCAGTTCTTC
TRBV5-6	TRBD1	-	TRBJ2-2	CASRGDRRGTGELFF	TGTGCCAGCAGGGGGGACAGGCGTGGCACCGGGGAGCTGTTTTTT
TRBV29-1	TRBD1	once	TRBJ1-1	CSVGQGPATEAFF	TGCAGCGTGGGACAGGGGCCCGCCACTGAAGCTTTCTTT
TRBV18	TRBD2	-	TRBJ2-1	CASSRERELSYNEQFF	TGTGCCAGCTCCCGAGAGCGGGAGCTCTCCTACAATGAGCAGTTCTTC
TRBV27	TRBD2	-	TRBJ2-7	CASSSGRLADYEQYF	TGTGCCAGCAGTTCCGGCCGACTAGCGGACTACGAGCAGTACTTC
TRBV11-3	-	-	TRBJ2-1	CASSSQGTEQFF	TGTGCCAGCAGCTCTCAGGGTACAGAGCAGTTCTTC
TRBV5-1	-	-	TRBJ1-2	CASSLTPGGLYGYTF	TGCGCCAGCAGCCTGACGCCGGGGGGTCTCTATGGCTACACCTTC
TRBV7-2	TRBD1	-	TRBJ2-3	CASSFRGTGATDTQYF	TGTGCCAGCAGCTTTCGAGGGACAGGGGCCACAGATACGCAGTATTTT